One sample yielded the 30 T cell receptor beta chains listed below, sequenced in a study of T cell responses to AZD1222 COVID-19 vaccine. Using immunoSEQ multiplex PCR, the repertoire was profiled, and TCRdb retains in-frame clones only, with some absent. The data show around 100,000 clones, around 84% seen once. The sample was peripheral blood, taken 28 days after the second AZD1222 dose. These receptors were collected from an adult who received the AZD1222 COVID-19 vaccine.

In DNA, the CDR3 is TGTGCCAGCAGCTTAGCGGGGGGAGAGCAGTACTTC. Protein: CASSLAGGEQYF. The chain carries TRBV7-9 and TRBJ2-7; a possible D gene is TRBD2 (6 bases). Trimming stripped 0 bases from V and 7 bases from J, with 7 bases between. The CDR3 extends over 12 amino acids. CDR1 and CDR2 from the germline V gene are SEHNR and FQNEAQ (reference sequence).

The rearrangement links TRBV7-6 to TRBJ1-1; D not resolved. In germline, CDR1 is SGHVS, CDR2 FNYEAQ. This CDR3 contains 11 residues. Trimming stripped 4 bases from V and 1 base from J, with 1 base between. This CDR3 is CASSSNTEAFF. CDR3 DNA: TGTGCCAGCAGCTCGAACACTGAAGCTTTCTTT.

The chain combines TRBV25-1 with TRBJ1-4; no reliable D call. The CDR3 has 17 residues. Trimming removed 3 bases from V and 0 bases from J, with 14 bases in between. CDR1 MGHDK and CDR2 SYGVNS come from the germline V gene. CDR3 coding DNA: TGTGCCAGCAGTGACTCCCCGGGAAGGGCAACTAATGAAAAACTGTTTTTT. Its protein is CASSDSPGRATNEKLFF.

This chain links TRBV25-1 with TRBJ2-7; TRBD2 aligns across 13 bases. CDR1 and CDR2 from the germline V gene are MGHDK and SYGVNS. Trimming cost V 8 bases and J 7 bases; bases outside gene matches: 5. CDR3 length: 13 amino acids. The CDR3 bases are TGTGCCAGCCAGGGACTAGCGGGAATGGAGCAGTACTTC. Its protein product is CASQGLAGMEQYF.

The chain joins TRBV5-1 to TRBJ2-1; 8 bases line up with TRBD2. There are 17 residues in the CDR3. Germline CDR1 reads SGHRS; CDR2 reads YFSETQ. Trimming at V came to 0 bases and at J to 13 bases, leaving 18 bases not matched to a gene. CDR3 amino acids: CASSLDAPGLGAFIQFF. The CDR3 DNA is TGCGCCAGCAGCTTGGACGCCCCGGGACTAGGCGCATTTATACAGTTCTTC. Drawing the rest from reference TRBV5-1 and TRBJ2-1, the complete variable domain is KAGVTQTPRYLIKTRGQQVTLSCSPISGHRSVSWYQQTPGQGLQFLFEYFSETQRNKGNFPGRFSGRQFSNSRSEMNVSTLELGDSALYLCASSLDAPGLGAFIQFFGPGTRLTVL.

The CDR3 DNA follows: TGTGCCAGCAGTTTGGGGGACAGGGCCACGGGCTACACCTTC. Encoded protein: CASSLGDRATGYTF. V is TRBV27 and J is TRBJ1-2; TRBD1 aligns across 9 bases. Germline V gene sequence: CDR1 MNHEY, CDR2 SMNVEV (reference sequence). The CDR3 totals 14 residues. J lost 8 bases, V lost 3 bases, and 7 bases had no gene match.

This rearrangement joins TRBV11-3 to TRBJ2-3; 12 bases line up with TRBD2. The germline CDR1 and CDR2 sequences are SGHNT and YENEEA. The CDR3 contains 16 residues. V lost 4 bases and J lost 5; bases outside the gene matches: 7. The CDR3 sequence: CASSSSTSGRRDTQYF. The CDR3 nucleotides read TGTGCCAGCAGCTCCTCGACTAGCGGGAGACGAGATACGCAGTATTTT.

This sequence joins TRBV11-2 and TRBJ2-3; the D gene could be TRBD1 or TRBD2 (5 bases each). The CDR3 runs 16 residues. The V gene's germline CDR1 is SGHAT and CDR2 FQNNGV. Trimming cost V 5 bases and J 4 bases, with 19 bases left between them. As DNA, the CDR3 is TGTGCCAGCAGCGTCCCGGGACCCCGCGTCGCAGATACGCAGTATTTT. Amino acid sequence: CASSVPGPRVADTQYF.

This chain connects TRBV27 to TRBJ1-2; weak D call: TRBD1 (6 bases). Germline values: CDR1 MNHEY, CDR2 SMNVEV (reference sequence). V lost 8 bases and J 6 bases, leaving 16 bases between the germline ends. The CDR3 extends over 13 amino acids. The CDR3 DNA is TGTGCCAGCTTGAGGGGGTTCGTTAATGGCTACACCTTC. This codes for CASLRGFVNGYTF.

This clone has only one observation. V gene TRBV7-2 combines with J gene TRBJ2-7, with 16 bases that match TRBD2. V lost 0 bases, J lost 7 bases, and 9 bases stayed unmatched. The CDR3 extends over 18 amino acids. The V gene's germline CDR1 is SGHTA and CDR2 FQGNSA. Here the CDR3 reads CASSLAPGTSGRAREQYF. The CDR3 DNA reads TGTGCCAGCAGCTTAGCGCCCGGGACTAGCGGGAGGGCGCGGGAGCAGTACTTC.

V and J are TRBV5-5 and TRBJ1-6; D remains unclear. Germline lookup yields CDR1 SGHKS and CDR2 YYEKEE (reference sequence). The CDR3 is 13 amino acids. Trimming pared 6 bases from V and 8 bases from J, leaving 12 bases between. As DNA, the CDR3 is TGTGCCAGCAAGTGGTCCCGTGATTCACCCCTCCACTTT. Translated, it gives CASKWSRDSPLHF.

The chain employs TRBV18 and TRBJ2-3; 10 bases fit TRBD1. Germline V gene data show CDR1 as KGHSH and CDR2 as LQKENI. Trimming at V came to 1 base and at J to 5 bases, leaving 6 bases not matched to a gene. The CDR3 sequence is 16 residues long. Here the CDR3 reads CASSPRRGQGIDTQYF. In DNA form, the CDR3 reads TGTGCCAGCTCACCACGCCGGGGACAGGGGATAGATACGCAGTATTTT.

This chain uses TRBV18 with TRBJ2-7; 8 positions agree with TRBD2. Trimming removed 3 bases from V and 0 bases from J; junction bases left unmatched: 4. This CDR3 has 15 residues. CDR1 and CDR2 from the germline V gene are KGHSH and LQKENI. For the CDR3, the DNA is TGTGCCAGCTCACCTACCGGGACTAGCTCCTACGAGCAGTACTTC. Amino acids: CASSPTGTSSYEQYF.

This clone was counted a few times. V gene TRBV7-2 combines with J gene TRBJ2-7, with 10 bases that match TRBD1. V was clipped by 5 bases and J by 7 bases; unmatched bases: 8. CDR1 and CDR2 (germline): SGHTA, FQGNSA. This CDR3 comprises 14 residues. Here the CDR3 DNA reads TGTGCCAGCAGCCTGGGACAGGGGATGGGGGAGCAGTACTTC. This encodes CASSLGQGMGEQYF.

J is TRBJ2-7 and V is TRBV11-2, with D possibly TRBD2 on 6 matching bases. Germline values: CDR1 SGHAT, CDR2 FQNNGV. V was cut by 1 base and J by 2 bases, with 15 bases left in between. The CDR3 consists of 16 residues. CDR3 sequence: CASSLALMAGTYEQYF. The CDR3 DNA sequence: TGTGCCAGCAGCTTAGCTCTTATGGCGGGGACCTACGAGCAGTACTTC.

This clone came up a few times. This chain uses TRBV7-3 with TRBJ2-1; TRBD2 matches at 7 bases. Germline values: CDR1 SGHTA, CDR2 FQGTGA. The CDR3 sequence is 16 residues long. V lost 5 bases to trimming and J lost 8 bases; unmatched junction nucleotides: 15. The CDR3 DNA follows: TGTGCCAGCAGCCCCCTTGCGGGAGTAGGCGGCGATGAGCAGTTCTTC. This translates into CASSPLAGVGGDEQFF.

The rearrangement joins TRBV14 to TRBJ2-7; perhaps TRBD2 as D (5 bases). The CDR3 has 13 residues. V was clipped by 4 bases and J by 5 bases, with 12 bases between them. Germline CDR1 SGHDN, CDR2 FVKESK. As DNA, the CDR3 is TGTGCCAGCAGCCCAGACTACTCGGACGAGCAGTACTTC. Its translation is CASSPDYSDEQYF.

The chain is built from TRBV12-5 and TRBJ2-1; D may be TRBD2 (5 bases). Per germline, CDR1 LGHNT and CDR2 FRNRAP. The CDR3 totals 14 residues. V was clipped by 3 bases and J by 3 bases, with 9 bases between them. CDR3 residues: CASGFERNYNEQFF. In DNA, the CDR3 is TGTGCTAGTGGTTTTGAGCGGAACTACAATGAGCAGTTCTTC. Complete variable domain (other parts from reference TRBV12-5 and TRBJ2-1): DARVTQTPRHKVTEMGQEVTMRCQPILGHNTVFWYRQTMMQGLELLAYFRNRAPLDDSGMPKDRFSAEMPDATLATLKIQPSEPRDSAVYFCASGFERNYNEQFFGPGTRLTVL.

DNA for the CDR3: TGTGCCAGCAGCCAAACGACTAGCGGGAGAGACAATGAGCAGTTCTTC. It yields the protein CASSQTTSGRDNEQFF. The J gene is TRBJ2-1, the V gene TRBV4-2; 12 bases are a match to TRBD2. In germline, CDR1 is LGHNA, CDR2 YNFKEQ. The trim removed 2 bases at V and 5 bases at J, leaving 4 bases unmatched. The CDR3 spans 16 residues.

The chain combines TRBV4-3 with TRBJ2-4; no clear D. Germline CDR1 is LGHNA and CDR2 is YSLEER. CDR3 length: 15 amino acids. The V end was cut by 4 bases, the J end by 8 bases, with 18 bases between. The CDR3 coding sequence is TGCGCCAGCAGCCCAGAGGAGAGGCGCCGGGACATTCAGTACTTC. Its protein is CASSPEERRRDIQYF.

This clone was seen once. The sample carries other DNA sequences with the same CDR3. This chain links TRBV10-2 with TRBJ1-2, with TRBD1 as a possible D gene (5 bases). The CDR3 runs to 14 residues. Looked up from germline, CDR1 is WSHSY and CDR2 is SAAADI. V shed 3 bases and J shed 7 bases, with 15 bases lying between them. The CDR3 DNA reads TGCGCCAGCAGTGAAGGGGTCCAACTGACTGGCTACACCTTC. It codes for CASSEGVQLTGYTF.

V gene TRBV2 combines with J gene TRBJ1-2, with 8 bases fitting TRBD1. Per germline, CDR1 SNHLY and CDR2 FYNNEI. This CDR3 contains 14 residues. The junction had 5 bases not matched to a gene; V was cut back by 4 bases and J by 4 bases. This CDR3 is CASSGGQGGYGYTF. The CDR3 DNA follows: TGTGCCAGCAGTGGAGGACAGGGCGGCTATGGCTACACCTTC.

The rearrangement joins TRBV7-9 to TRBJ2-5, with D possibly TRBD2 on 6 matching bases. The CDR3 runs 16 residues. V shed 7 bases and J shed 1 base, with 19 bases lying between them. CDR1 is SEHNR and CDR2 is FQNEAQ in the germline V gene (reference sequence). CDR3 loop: CASTPSSANPQETQYF. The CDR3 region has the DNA TGTGCCAGCACCCCTTCTAGCGCAAACCCCCAAGAGACCCAGTACTTC. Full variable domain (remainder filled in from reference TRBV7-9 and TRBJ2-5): DTGVSQNPRHKITKRGQNVTFRCDPISEHNRLYWYRQTLGQGPEFLTYFQNEAQLEKSRLLSDRFSAERPKGSFSTLEIQRTEQGDSAMYLCASTPSSANPQETQYFGPGTRLLVL.

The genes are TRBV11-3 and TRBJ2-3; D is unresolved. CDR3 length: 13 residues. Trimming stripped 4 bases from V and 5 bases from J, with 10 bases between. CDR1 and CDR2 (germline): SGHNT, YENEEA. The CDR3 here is CASSSTRLDTQYF. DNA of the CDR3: TGTGCCAGCAGCTCTACCCGGTTAGATACGCAGTATTTT.

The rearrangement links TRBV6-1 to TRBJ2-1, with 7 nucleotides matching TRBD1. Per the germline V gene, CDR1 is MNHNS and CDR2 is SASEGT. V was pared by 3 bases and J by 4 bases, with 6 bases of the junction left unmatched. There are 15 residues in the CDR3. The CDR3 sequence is CASSEPGQRYNEQFF. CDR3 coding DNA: TGTGCCAGCAGTGAGCCGGGACAGAGATACAATGAGCAGTTCTTC.

The CDR3 loop reads CASSVGLAGAEQYF. For the CDR3, the DNA is TGTGCCAGTAGTGTCGGGCTAGCGGGAGCCGAGCAGTACTTC. The chain employs TRBV19 and TRBJ2-7; TRBD2 aligns across 10 bases. CDR1 is LNHDA, CDR2 SQIVND, per germline (reference sequence). The CDR3 contains 14 residues. The V gene end was trimmed by 5 bases and the J gene end by 6 bases; junction bases not matched to a gene: 7.

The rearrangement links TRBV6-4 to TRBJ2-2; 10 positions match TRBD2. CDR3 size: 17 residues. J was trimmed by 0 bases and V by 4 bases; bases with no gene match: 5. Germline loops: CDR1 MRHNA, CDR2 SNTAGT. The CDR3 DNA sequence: TGTGCCAGCAGTGCCCTAGCGGGGGCCACGAACACCGGGGAGCTGTTTTTT. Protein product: CASSALAGATNTGELFF.

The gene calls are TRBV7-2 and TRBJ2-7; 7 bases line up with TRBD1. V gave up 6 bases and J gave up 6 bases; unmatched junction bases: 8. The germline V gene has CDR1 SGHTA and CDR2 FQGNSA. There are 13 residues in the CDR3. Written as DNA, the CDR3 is TGTGCCAGCAGACCCGACAGGGCGGGCGAGCAGTACTTC. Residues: CASRPDRAGEQYF.

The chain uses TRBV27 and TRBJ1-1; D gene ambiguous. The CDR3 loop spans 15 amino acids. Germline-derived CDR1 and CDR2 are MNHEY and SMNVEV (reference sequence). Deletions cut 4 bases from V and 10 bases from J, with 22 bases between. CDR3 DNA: TGTGCCAGCAGTTCACTGTCCCGTACCACCCTGGGAGCTTTCTTT. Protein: CASSSLSRTTLGAFF.

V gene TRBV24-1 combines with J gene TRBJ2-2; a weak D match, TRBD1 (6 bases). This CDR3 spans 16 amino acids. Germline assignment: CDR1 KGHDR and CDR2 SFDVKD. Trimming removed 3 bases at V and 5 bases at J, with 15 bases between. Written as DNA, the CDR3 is TGTGCCACCAGTGATCCACAGGGCCTGGCGACCGGGGAGCTGTTTTTT. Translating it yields CATSDPQGLATGELFF.